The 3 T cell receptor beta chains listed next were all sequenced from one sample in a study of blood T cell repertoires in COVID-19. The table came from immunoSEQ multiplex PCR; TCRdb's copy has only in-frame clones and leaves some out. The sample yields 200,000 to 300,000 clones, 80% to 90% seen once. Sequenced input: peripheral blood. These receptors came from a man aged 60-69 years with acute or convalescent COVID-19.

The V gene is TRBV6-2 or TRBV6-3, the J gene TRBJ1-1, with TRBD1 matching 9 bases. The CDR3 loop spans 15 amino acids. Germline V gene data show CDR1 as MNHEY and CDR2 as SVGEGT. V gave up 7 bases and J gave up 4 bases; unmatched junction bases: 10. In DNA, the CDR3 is TGTGCCAGCAACCCCGGGACAGGGCTGGGCACTGAAGCTTTCTTT. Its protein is CASNPGTGLGTEAFF.

CDR3 DNA: TGTGCCAGCAGTCCCAGGCCTGGCTACACCTTC. Translated, it gives CASSPRPGYTF. V and J are TRBV2 and TRBJ1-2; no clear D. This CDR3 region has 11 residues. Germline V gives CDR1 SNHLY, CDR2 FYNNEI. The germline V and J ends were trimmed by 5 bases and 7 bases, with 8 bases remaining between them.

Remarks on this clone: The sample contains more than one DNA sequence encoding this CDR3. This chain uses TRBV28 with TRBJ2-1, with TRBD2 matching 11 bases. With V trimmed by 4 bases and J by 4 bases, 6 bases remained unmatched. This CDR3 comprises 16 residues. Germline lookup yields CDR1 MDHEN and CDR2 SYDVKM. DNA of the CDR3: TGTGCCAGCAGTTCTAGCCTAGCGGGGGGATACAATGAGCAGTTCTTC. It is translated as CASSSSLAGGYNEQFF.